This passage covers 27 T cell receptor beta chains from one sample sequenced in a study of blood T cell repertoires in COVID-19. The assay was immunoSEQ multiplex PCR, and TCRdb's table has in-frame clones only and misses some. Found here are tens of thousands of clones, around 84% of them singletons; the top ten hold 6.5% to 8%. Sequencing used peripheral blood. Receptors were obtained from a human donor with active COVID-19. The donor label of this sample is uncertain.

This clone was seen a single time. CDR3 coding DNA: TGTGCCAGCAGTACGGGACAGGGGGCCTTCGGCTACACCTTC. It translates to CASSTGQGAFGYTF. The chain couples TRBV6-5 to TRBJ1-2, with 12 bases identical to TRBD1. The CDR3 is 14 residues long. V trimming: 5 bases; J trimming: 8 bases; junction bases outside the gene matches: 6. Germline V lookup: CDR1 MNHEY, CDR2 SVGAGI.

The CDR3 spells CASSPWAQGSEAFF. CDR3 DNA sequence: TGTGCCAGCTCACCATGGGCCCAGGGAAGTGAAGCTTTCTTT. The chain uses TRBV18 and TRBJ1-1; a weak D match, TRBD1 (5 bases). Looked up from germline, CDR1 is KGHSH and CDR2 is LQKENI. This CDR3 region has 14 residues. Trimming cost V 2 bases and J 7 bases, with 14 bases left between them.

The chain combines TRBV15 with TRBJ1-6; D perhaps matches TRBD1 (6 bases). CDR1 LNHNV and CDR2 YYDKDF come from the germline V gene (reference sequence). The ends were cut back, 0 bases at V and 9 bases at J, with 12 bases in the middle. The CDR3 extends over 15 amino acids. CDR3 amino acids: CATSRDRGKGSPLHF. In DNA, the CDR3 is TGTGCCACCAGCAGAGATAGGGGGAAGGGTTCACCCCTCCACTTT.

The chain employs TRBV7-3 and TRBJ1-2, with D hard to call. Germline loops: CDR1 SGHTA, CDR2 FQGTGA. CDR3 length: 13 residues. V gave up 3 bases and J gave up 3 bases, with 8 bases separating them. CDR3 nucleotides: TGTGCCAGCAGCTTTTCCGGAGACTATGGCTACACCTTC. Its protein product is CASSFSGDYGYTF.

This clone was seen a few times. V is TRBV7-2 and J is TRBJ2-7; TRBD2 agrees at 7 bases. The germline V gene encodes CDR1 SGHTA and CDR2 FQGNSA. V shed 5 bases and J 4 bases; nucleotides not matched to a gene: 8. This CDR3 has 14 amino acids. The CDR3 DNA is TGTGCCAGCAGCCTTCAGCGGGGCATGTACGAGCAGTACTTC. Translated: CASSLQRGMYEQYF.

This clone has just one count. The V call is TRBV19, the J call TRBJ2-1, with 7 bases aligning to TRBD1. The CDR3 extends over 14 amino acids. V lost 1 base to trimming and J lost 9 bases; unmatched junction nucleotides: 6. Germline V CDR1 and CDR2: LNHDA, SQIVND (reference sequence). The CDR3 loop reads CASSIGSTGFEQFF. The CDR3 coding sequence is TGTGCCAGTAGTATAGGTTCGACAGGGTTTGAGCAGTTCTTC.

This chain connects TRBV25-1 to TRBJ2-7; 11 bases match TRBD1. The V and J ends lost 3 bases and 3 bases, in that order; junction bases with no gene match: 7. In germline, CDR1 is MGHDK, CDR2 SYGVNS. This CDR3 region has 16 residues. In nucleotides, the CDR3 is TGTGCCAGCAGTGATCGGGCCGGGACAGGGGGCTACGAGCAGTACTTC. Translated, it gives CASSDRAGTGGYEQYF.

The chain couples TRBV2 to TRBJ2-7; D uncertain. V was clipped by 5 bases and J by 5 bases, with 7 bases between them. The CDR3 is 11 residues long. Germline lookup yields CDR1 SNHLY and CDR2 FYNNEI. CDR3 DNA sequence: TGTGCCAGCAGTCCGTTCCACGAGCAGTACTTC. Translating gives CASSPFHEQYF.

The chain couples TRBV19 to TRBJ2-7; D possibly corresponds to TRBD2 (6 bases). The germline CDR1 and CDR2 sequences are LNHDA and SQIVND (reference sequence). This CDR3 has 12 amino acids. Trimming shortened V by 6 bases and J by 3 bases, and 9 bases separated the two germline ends. This chain's CDR3 is CASRGGGYEQYF. The CDR3 bases are TGTGCCAGTAGGGGGGGAGGCTACGAGCAGTACTTC.

The chain links TRBV3-1 (or the pseudogene TRBV3-2) to TRBJ1-2, with a weak D call TRBD1 (6 bases). Trimming cost V 4 bases and J 8 bases, with 23 bases left between them. This CDR3 is built from 16 residues. From germline, CDR1 is LGHDT and CDR2 YNNKEL (reference sequence). As DNA, the CDR3 is TGTGCCAGCAGCCGTAAGACCCAACAGGGCCCGGGGGGCTACACCTTC. Translated, it gives CASSRKTQQGPGGYTF.

This chain links TRBV18 with TRBJ1-5, with 7 nucleotides matching TRBD1. V gave up 5 bases and J gave up 5 bases; unmatched junction bases: 9. Germline assignment: CDR1 KGHSH and CDR2 LQKENI. CDR3 length: 15 amino acids. The CDR3 sequence: CASSYRQGGHQPQHF. For the CDR3, the DNA is TGTGCCAGCTCATACAGACAGGGCGGTCATCAGCCCCAGCATTTT.

The chain is built from TRBV5-1 and TRBJ2-1; 10 bases agree with TRBD2. CDR3 length: 14 residues. Germline CDR1 SGHRS, CDR2 YFSETQ. The J segment lost 5 bases and the V segment lost 7 bases, leaving 6 bases of the junction unmatched. The CDR3 protein is CASVRLAGDNEQFF. CDR3 DNA sequence: TGCGCCAGCGTAAGGCTAGCGGGAGACAATGAGCAGTTCTTC.

The V call is TRBV2, the J call TRBJ2-2; 10 positions agree with TRBD1. The CDR3 runs to 15 residues. Trimming took 2 bases from V and 6 from J; bases not matched to a gene: 3. The V gene's germline CDR1 is SNHLY and CDR2 FYNNEI. CDR3 residues: CASSELGQGAGELFF. CDR3 DNA: TGTGCCAGCAGTGAACTTGGACAGGGGGCCGGGGAGCTGTTTTTT. The full variable domain, in which reference TRBV2 and TRBJ2-2 provide the parts outside the CDR3, is EPEVTQTPSHQVTQMGQEVILRCVPISNHLYFYWYRQILGQKVEFLVSFYNNEISEKSEIFDDQFSVERPDGSNFTLKIRSTKLEDSAMYFCASSELGQGAGELFFGEGSRLTVL.

The chain employs TRBV30 and TRBJ1-1; 7 positions match TRBD1. This CDR3 comprises 13 residues. With 3 bases clipped from V and 4 bases from J, the junction kept 5 bases outside the gene matches. Germline V gene data show CDR1 as GTSNPN and CDR2 as SVGIG (reference sequence). CDR3 nucleotides: TGTGCCTGGAGGCAGGGGGGCGTCACTGAAGCTTTCTTT. Protein: CAWRQGGVTEAFF.

J is TRBJ2-4 and V is TRBV19; perhaps TRBD1 as D (5 bases). The CDR3 has 15 residues. The V end was cut by 6 bases, the J end by 2 bases, with 14 bases between. From germline, CDR1 is LNHDA and CDR2 SQIVND (reference sequence). The DNA of the CDR3 is TGTGCCAGTAGCATCCCAGGGTCAACCAAAAACATTCAGTACTTC. Amino acids: CASSIPGSTKNIQYF.

V and J are TRBV4-2 and TRBJ2-7, with 11 bases fitting TRBD2. V lost 4 bases, J lost 0 bases, and 14 bases stayed unmatched. The CDR3 contains 19 residues. The V gene's germline CDR1 is LGHNA and CDR2 YNFKEQ. CDR3 DNA sequence: TGTGCCAGCAGCCTCGCGGGACTAGCGGACTCCAGGAGCTCCTACGAGCAGTACTTC. It translates to CASSLAGLADSRSSYEQYF.

The chain combines TRBV5-1 with TRBJ2-3; D is perhaps TRBD2 (6 bases). This CDR3 has 15 residues. Germline-derived CDR1 and CDR2 are SGHRS and YFSETQ. Trimming removed 1 base from V and 3 bases from J, with 12 bases in between. CDR3 DNA sequence: TGCGCCAGCAGCTTGATTAGCGGTCTAACAGATACGCAGTATTTT. Translated, it gives CASSLISGLTDTQYF.

This clone was seen only a few times. This chain uses TRBV5-4 with TRBJ2-1; TRBD2 agrees at 7 bases. The CDR3 covers 15 residues. Per germline, CDR1 SGHNT and CDR2 YYREEE (reference sequence). V gave up 6 bases and J gave up 4 bases; unmatched junction bases: 10. CDR3 DNA: TGTGCCAGCACCCTCGGCGGGAGCCCTTACAATGAGCAGTTCTTC. Amino acids: CASTLGGSPYNEQFF.

The DNA of the CDR3 is TGCGCCAGCAGGGGAGCTGGGGGGGCCTACTCTGGAAACACCATATATTTT. Protein: CASRGAGGAYSGNTIYF. The chain combines TRBV5-1 with TRBJ1-3, with D possibly TRBD1 on 6 matching bases. Germline assignment: CDR1 SGHRS and CDR2 YFSETQ. The CDR3 is 17 residues long. V shed 5 bases and J shed 0 bases, with 18 bases lying between them.

This chain uses TRBV5-4 with TRBJ1-3; 12 nucleotides match TRBD1. Germline CDR1 reads SGHNT; CDR2 reads YYREEE (reference sequence). The V gene end was trimmed by 0 bases and the J gene end by 4 bases; junction bases not matched to a gene: 5. The CDR3 consists of 17 residues. DNA for the CDR3: TGTGCCAGCAGCTTGGGGGGACAGGGGGCGTCAGGAAACACCATATATTTT. Amino acids: CASSLGGQGASGNTIYF. The variable domain in full, with the rest retrieved from reference TRBV5-4 and TRBJ1-3, is ETGVTQSPTHLIKTRGQQVTLRCSSQSGHNTVSWYQQALGQGPQFIFQYYREEENGRGNFPPRFSGLQFPNYSSELNVNALELDDSALYLCASSLGGQGASGNTIYFGEGSWLTVV.

This clone was observed a few times. V usage is TRBV4-3 and J usage is TRBJ1-6; TRBD1 is a possible D gene (5 bases). The CDR3 has 17 amino acids. The V end was cut by 0 bases, the J end by 0 bases, with 9 bases between. The V gene's germline CDR1 is LGHNA and CDR2 YSLEER. This CDR3 reads CASSQDRGSSYNSPLHF. As DNA, the CDR3 is TGCGCCAGCAGCCAAGATCGGGGGAGCTCCTATAATTCACCCCTCCACTTT.

This chain connects TRBV24-1 to TRBJ1-5; D not certain. CDR1 KGHDR and CDR2 SFDVKD come from the germline V gene. The CDR3 totals 14 residues. V was pared by 0 bases and J by 8 bases, with 10 bases between. CDR3 DNA sequence: TGTGCCACCAGTGATTTGCAGTCGAGGGAGCCCCAGCATTTT. This encodes CATSDLQSREPQHF.

The chain carries TRBV6-5 and TRBJ1-5, with 7 bases fitting TRBD1. The CDR3 totals 13 residues. Per germline, CDR1 MNHEY and CDR2 SVGAGI. The V and J ends lost 6 bases and 5 bases, in that order; junction bases with no gene match: 4. The CDR3 sequence: CASSTGDYQPQHF. In DNA form, the CDR3 reads TGTGCCAGCAGCACAGGGGACTATCAGCCCCAGCATTTT.

This sequence joins TRBV13 and TRBJ2-1; the match to TRBD2 covers 10 bases. With 5 bases clipped from V and 3 bases from J, the junction kept 10 bases outside the gene matches. There are 17 residues in the CDR3. Germline assignment: CDR1 PRHDT and CDR2 FYEKMQ (reference sequence). CDR3 sequence: CASSRRSGGGFYNEQFF. The CDR3 bases are TGTGCCAGCAGCCGACGGAGCGGGGGGGGCTTCTACAATGAGCAGTTCTTC.

This clone was detected a few times. This chain connects TRBV12-5 to TRBJ2-2, with a weak D call TRBD2 (5 bases). Per the germline V gene, CDR1 is LGHNT and CDR2 is FRNRAP. The V gene lost 1 base and the J gene lost 8 bases, with 11 bases spanning the gap. The length of the CDR3 is 14 residues. The CDR3 region has the DNA TGTGCTAGTGGTTTGGGACCCCGGGGAGGGGAGCTGTTTTTT. This encodes CASGLGPRGGELFF.

This clone has just one count. This chain connects TRBV7-9 to TRBJ1-6; 11 bases map to TRBD1. Germline V lookup: CDR1 SEHNR, CDR2 FQNEAQ (reference sequence). This CDR3 has 17 amino acids. The J segment lost 3 bases and the V segment lost 3 bases, leaving 4 bases of the junction unmatched. The CDR3 region is CASSFVGTGGYNSPLHF. In DNA form, the CDR3 reads TGTGCCAGCAGCTTTGTGGGGACAGGGGGCTATAATTCACCCCTCCACTTT.

The V call is TRBV10-3, the J call TRBJ2-7; 10 bases line up with TRBD1. The germline CDR1 and CDR2 sequences are ENHRY and SYGVKD. CDR3 length: 14 residues. The junction had 3 bases not matched to a gene; V was cut back by 5 bases and J by 2 bases. This chain's CDR3 is CAISPGQGTYEQYF. Here the CDR3 DNA reads TGTGCCATCAGTCCGGGACAGGGGACCTACGAGCAGTACTTC.